This T cell receptor beta chain derives from a study of cytomegalovirus exposure and HLA in healthy donors. A note on this clone: One end of the junction varies from germline; a read error may be responsible.

Germline V gives CDR1 MGHRA, CDR2 YSYEKL. The CDR3 spans 14 residues. The PCR used 60 Vbeta and 13 Jbeta primers. In the original workflow: Approximately 11 million shared chains were among around 78 million unique TCR beta chains counted in a later analysis. Method: immunoSEQ multiplex PCR; TCRdb's copy keeps in-frame clones and lacks some. For V, J and clone size, that table is used; D and trimming come from the DNA. The table has approximately 200,000 clones, 60% to 80% seen once. The sequence was obtained from a woman between 18 and 29 years old in good health and CMV-seronegative. The J gene is TRBJ2-7, the V gene TRBV4-1; D ambiguous. The specimen sequenced was PBMCs. CDR3 in DNA: TGCGCCAGCAGCCAAGCCCCCGTCTCCGACGAGCAGTACTTC. This codes for CASSQAPVSDEQYF.